This T cell receptor (beta chain) came from a study of blood T cell repertoires in COVID-19. Study context: The cDNA or gDNA used as material had been derived from T cells, B-cell-depleted T cells, or PBMCs.

Per germline, CDR1 MGHRA and CDR2 YSYEKL. There are 15 residues in the CDR3. V was cut by 2 bases and J by 0 bases, with 10 bases left in between. The data were produced by immunoSEQ multiplex PCR, yet TCRdb's version contains in-frame clones alone and is incomplete. This sample has about 170,000 clones, with more than 75% found just once. The rearrangement uses TRBV4-1 and TRBJ1-1; D is undetermined. The specimen sequenced was peripheral blood. The sequence came from a man between 18 and 29 years old with active or convalescent COVID-19. The CDR3: CASSQLPGLNTEAFF. CDR3 DNA: TGCGCCAGCAGCCAACTCCCCGGTCTGAACACTGAAGCTTTCTTT.